This T cell receptor (beta chain) was documented in a study of T cells in Graves' hyperthyroidism and ophthalmopathy. With a duration under 2 months, the hyperthyroidism was newly diagnosed in patients aged 18 to 65. The blood specimen was taken at initial hyperthyroidism diagnosis, before any ophthalmopathy symptoms. Regions amplified from RNA transcripts were the TCR beta CDR3 regions. The primer set for the first-round RT-PCR of the TCR CDR3 was HTBI. From the multiplex PCR reads, TCRdb called clonotypes with MiXCR, one entry per CDR3 protein. The sample gives a few hundred thousand distinct CDR3 sequences, approximately 14% of which show up once; 25% to 35% is in the top ten. CDR1 is LNHDA, CDR2 SQIVND, per germline (reference sequence). Trimming shortened V by 2 bases and J by 2 bases, and 3 bases separated the two germline ends. The CDR3 extends over 13 amino acids.

What was sequenced was blood. The gene calls are TRBV19 and TRBJ2-2; D not resolved. The TCR originated in a woman aged 18-29 years with Graves' hyperthyroidism that later progressed to Graves' ophthalmopathy. The CDR3 DNA reads TGTGCCAGTAGTATAACCAACACCGGGGAGCTGTTTTTT. Protein sequence: CASSITNTGELFF.